This T cell receptor (beta chain) originates from a study of graft-versus-host responses after intestinal transplantation. About the study: Recipients received multivisceral, liver-intestinal, or isolated intestinal transplants. Anti-thymocyte globulin was used for induction in all recipients, who then took tacrolimus and steroids for two to four years.

This CDR3 region has 18 residues. The V gene end was trimmed by 3 bases and the J gene end by 2 bases; junction bases not matched to a gene: 13. Germline values: CDR1 SGHRS, CDR2 YFSETQ. The study's findings and limits: Allografts carried high graft-versus-host to host-versus-graft clonal ratios in patients having graft-donor T cell macrochimerism. Researchers found GvH clones in recipient marrow, and some showed up first in ileum or blood.

This clone was counted once. Its specificity is unknown. Using immunoSEQ multiplex PCR, the repertoire was profiled, and TCRdb retains in-frame clones only, with some absent. The table includes about 88,000 clones, approximately 90% detected once. This clonotype was obtained from a human donor who was the organ donor for an intestinal transplant. Sample: unstimulated CD4+ T cells sorted from spleen or lymph node cells, taken before transplant. This rearrangement joins TRBV5-1 to TRBJ2-3; 9 bases line up with TRBD1. This CDR3 reads CASSSFSSQGAHTDTQYF. The CDR3 nucleotides are TGCGCCAGCAGCTCCTTTTCGTCACAGGGGGCTCACACAGATACGCAGTATTTT. The full variable domain, with the rest looked up from reference TRBV5-1 and TRBJ2-3, is KAGVTQTPRYLIKTRGQQVTLSCSPISGHRSVSWYQQTPGQGLQFLFEYFSETQRNKGNFPGRFSGRQFSNSRSEMNVSTLELGDSALYLCASSSFSSQGAHTDTQYFGPGTRLTVL.